This is a list of T cell receptor beta chains from one sample in a study of blood T cell repertoires in COVID-19. The method was immunoSEQ multiplex PCR; TCRdb's version includes in-frame clones alone and lacks a portion of them. Among tens of thousands of clones listed, around 77% were seen once. The sample taken for sequencing was peripheral blood. These receptors were taken from a man aged 55 to 70 with acute or convalescent COVID-19. Each CDR3 is given with its conserved first and last residue. A D gene is named only where the DNA matches it firmly. Clone size is given for some rows only: seen once, a few or many times, or a class if the clone is expanded.

>.|TRBJ2-3|TRBV9|TRBD2
TGTGCCAGCAGCCCACGACTAGCGGTTAGCACAGATACGCAGTATTTT
CASSPRLAVSTDTQYF
>once|TRBJ2-6|TRBV9|TRBD1
TGTGCCAGCAGCGCCAGGGACAGGGGAGCTTCTGGGGCCAACGTCCTGACTTTC
CASSARDRGASGANVLTF
>.|TRBJ1-5|TRBV2|TRBD1
TGTGCCAGCAACGACAGGGGGGAACAGCCCCAGCATTTT
CASNDRGEQPQHF
>few|TRBJ1-5|TRBV4-2|.
TGTGCCAGCAGCCAAGTCGTCAGGGTGAGCGGCAATCAGCCCCAGCATTTT
CASSQVVRVSGNQPQHF
>.|TRBJ1-1|TRBV15|.
TGTGCCACCAGCAGAGGAGGGCGTATCACTGAAGCTTTCTTT
CATSRGGRITEAFF
>.|TRBJ1-2|TRBV25-1|.
TGTGCCAGCAGTGAATCAGTGGTTACGGGGGGCTACTATGGCTACACCTTC
CASSESVVTGGYYGYTF
>once|TRBJ1-1|TRBV29-1|TRBD1
TGCAGCGTTGAAACTGTAGGGACAGGGGGCACTGAAGCTTTCTTT
CSVETVGTGGTEAFF
>.|TRBJ1-2|TRBV11-1|.
TGTGCCAGCAGCTTTTCAGGGTCGGTGGATGGCTACACCTTC
CASSFSGSVDGYTF
>.|TRBJ1-5|TRBV5-1|TRBD1
TGCGCCAGCAGTTCAGGGACAGGGTCTTCTCAGCCCCAGCATTTT
CASSSGTGSSQPQHF
>.|TRBJ2-3|TRBV6-2/TRBV6-3|.
TGTGCCAGCAGTTCGATCGGTCGGGGTAGGCACACCAGCACAGATACGCAGTATTTT
CASSSIGRGRHTSTDTQYF
>.|TRBJ1-2|TRBV4-3|.
TGCGCCAGCAGCCAAGGTAGGGGAACCTATGGCTACACCTTC
CASSQGRGTYGYTF
>.|TRBJ1-1|TRBV5-6|.
TGTGCCAGCAGCTTGAGGACAGTTGAAGCTTTCTTT
CASSLRTVEAFF
>.|TRBJ2-3|TRBV6-4|TRBD1
TGTGCCAGCAGTCCACAGGGGTCGGATACGCAGTATTTT
CASSPQGSDTQYF
>.|TRBJ2-2|TRBV11-3|TRBD1
TGTGCCAGCAGCCGAGACAGGGGGCCATCCGGGGAGCTGTTTTTT
CASSRDRGPSGELFF
>.|TRBJ1-2|TRBV4-1|.
TGCGCCAGCAGCCTCACCGGGACACAAAACTATGGCTACACCTTC
CASSLTGTQNYGYTF
>.|TRBJ2-1|TRBV24-1|TRBD1
TGTGCCACCAGCAGGGGGATCGACTCGAGGGGTGAGCAGTTCTTC
CATSRGIDSRGEQFF
>many|TRBJ2-7|TRBV5-4|.
TGTGCCAGCAGCTTGGTAACCGGGACAAACTTCAACGAGCAGTACTTC
CASSLVTGTNFNEQYF
>.|TRBJ2-5|TRBV5-5|.
TGTGCCAGCAGCTTCTCCTTCGGTTTTCAAGAGACCCAGTACTTC
CASSFSFGFQETQYF
>.|TRBJ1-5|TRBV7-2|.
TGTGCCAGCAGCCCAATTAGCAATCAGCCCCAGCATTTT
CASSPISNQPQHF
>.|TRBJ2-1|TRBV7-9|TRBD1
TGTGCCAGCAGCGGACGGGACAGGTCTTTAGGCAATGAGCAGTTCTTC
CASSGRDRSLGNEQFF
>.|TRBJ2-7|TRBV4-1|TRBD1
TGCGCCAGCAGCCGAGGGACAGGGGGTAGATCCCCCTACGAGCAGTACTTC
CASSRGTGGRSPYEQYF
>.|TRBJ2-7|TRBV2|.
TGTGCCAGCTCAGACCCAACAACCGGGACACCCGACCGCTCCTACGAGCAGTACTTC
CASSDPTTGTPDRSYEQYF
>.|TRBJ2-3|TRBV30|TRBD1
TGTGCCTGGAGCCCCCAGGGGGCGTTCGACACAGATACGCAGTATTTT
CAWSPQGAFDTDTQYF
>few|TRBJ2-3|TRBV14|.
TGTGCCAGCAGCCAACGGACTACAGATACGCAGTATTTT
CASSQRTTDTQYF
>.|TRBJ1-6|TRBV19|.
TGTGCCAGTAGTCTACAGGGTTTCGGTTCACCCCTCCACTTT
CASSLQGFGSPLHF
>.|TRBJ1-2|TRBV7-2|.
TGTGCCAGCAGCTTAACCCGACCGAGGGCTAACTATGGCTACACCTTC
CASSLTRPRANYGYTF
>.|TRBJ1-5|TRBV10-2|.
TGCGCCAGCAGTGAGTCGACGGCAGGGAAACAGCCCCAGCATTTT
CASSESTAGKQPQHF
>.|TRBJ1-5|TRBV25-1|TRBD1
TGTGCCAGCAGTGAAACGGGACAGGGTAGCAATCAGCCCCAGCATTTT
CASSETGQGSNQPQHF
>once|TRBJ2-3|TRBV5-4|.
TGTGCCAGCAGTACCGACAGAAATACGCAGTATTTT
CASSTDRNTQYF
>.|TRBJ2-7|TRBV14|TRBD1
TGTGCCAGCAGCCAGTACAGGGGGCTTCTAAGGCTCGAGCAGTACTTC
CASSQYRGLLRLEQYF
>.|TRBJ1-2|TRBV5-8|TRBD1
TGTGCCAGCAGCCTGACAGGGTCGGGTAACTATGGCTACACCTTC
CASSLTGSGNYGYTF
>.|TRBJ2-1|TRBV11-2|TRBD2
TGTGCCAGCAGGCAAGTGGGACTAGCGGGGGGTATCTACAATGAGCAGTTCTTC
CASRQVGLAGGIYNEQFF
>.|TRBJ1-6|TRBV2|TRBD1
TGTGCCAGCACTATGGGACAGGGAAATTCACCCCTCCACTTT
CASTMGQGNSPLHF